A selection of T cell receptor beta chains follows, all from one sample in a study of T cell responses to AZD1222 COVID-19 vaccine. Data came from immunoSEQ multiplex PCR; TCRdb stores just in-frame clones and leaves some out. In the table there are about 140,000 clones, 80% to 90% of which are singletons. The sample consisted of peripheral blood, taken on day 0 of AZD1222 vaccination. These receptors came from an adult in good health. Both conserved end residues are part of each CDR3. A D gene is named only where the DNA matches it firmly. Size is omitted from some rows. Given values are once, few, many or a class for expanded clones.

D gene	clone size	V gene	J gene	CDR3 protein	CDR3 DNA
.	few	TRBV3-1/TRBV3-2	TRBJ1-4	CASSQPLGTYEKLFF	TGTGCCAGCAGCCAACCCTTGGGAACTTATGAAAAACTGTTTTTT
.	.	TRBV4-2	TRBJ2-1	CASSQERDPNEQFF	TGTGCCAGCAGCCAAGAACGGGACCCCAATGAGCAGTTCTTC
.	.	TRBV6-6	TRBJ1-3	CASIWGGASSGNTIYF	TGTGCCAGCATCTGGGGGGGGGCGAGCTCTGGAAACACCATATATTTT
TRBD1	.	TRBV11-3	TRBJ2-5	CASSFSTGAGSETQYF	TGTGCCAGCAGCTTTTCCACAGGGGCAGGGAGCGAGACCCAGTACTTC
.	.	TRBV20-1	TRBJ2-1	CSASSALGYNEQFF	TGCAGTGCTAGTTCCGCCCTAGGCTACAATGAGCAGTTCTTC
.	once	TRBV9	TRBJ2-3	CASKGAGEDTQYF	TGTGCCAGCAAGGGTGCAGGGGAAGATACGCAGTATTTT
TRBD2	once	TRBV7-2	TRBJ2-7	CASSLDASGKRPEQYF	TGTGCCAGCAGCTTAGACGCTAGCGGAAAGCGACCCGAGCAGTACTTC
TRBD2	.	TRBV28	TRBJ2-2	CASSLWAGGTGELFF	TGTGCCAGCAGTTTGTGGGCGGGAGGCACCGGGGAGCTGTTTTTT
.	.	TRBV30	TRBJ2-4	CAWRGQGLAKNIQYF	TGTGCCTGGAGAGGGCAGGGACTAGCCAAAAACATTCAGTACTTC
.	.	TRBV29-1	TRBJ1-4	CSGLPDTNEKLFF	TGCAGCGGGCTCCCGGATACTAATGAAAAACTGTTTTTT
.	.	TRBV7-2	TRBJ1-4	CASSLRGHGEKLFF	TGTGCCAGCAGCTTACGGGGTCACGGCGAAAAACTGTTTTTT
.	.	TRBV28	TRBJ2-2	CASSLRTGFHSANTGELFF	TGTGCCAGCAGTCTCCGCACAGGGTTCCACTCCGCGAACACCGGGGAGCTGTTTTTT
.	.	TRBV7-2	TRBJ1-2	CASSLVVRWGYTF	TGTGCCAGCAGCTTAGTTGTCAGGTGGGGCTACACCTTC
.	.	TRBV7-3	TRBJ1-2	CASNLSGQGHGYTF	TGTGCCAGCAACTTAAGCGGGCAGGGCCATGGCTACACCTTC
TRBD2	.	TRBV7-2	TRBJ2-3	CASSLGFTRETQYF	TGTGCCAGCAGCTTAGGTTTCACGCGGGAGACGCAGTATTTT
.	few	TRBV7-9	TRBJ1-4	CASSLTDTDEKLFF	TGTGCCAGCAGCTTAACGGACACGGATGAAAAACTGTTTTTT
.	.	TRBV15	TRBJ2-2	CATSYRPGVAGELFF	TGTGCCACCAGCTACCGCCCTGGGGTGGCCGGGGAGCTGTTTTTT
.	.	TRBV14	TRBJ2-1	CASSQTGRVNEQFF	TGTGCCAGCAGCCAAACCGGGAGAGTAAATGAGCAGTTCTTC
.	.	TRBV30	TRBJ1-1	CAWSAYSEPSTEAFF	TGTGCCTGGAGTGCCTACAGCGAACCGAGCACTGAAGCTTTCTTT
.	.	TRBV19	TRBJ1-1	CASSIGLQEMNTEAFF	TGTGCCAGTAGTATAGGCTTACAGGAAATGAACACTGAAGCTTTCTTT
TRBD2	.	TRBV25-1	TRBJ2-1	CASSEFPTMSGGNAEQFF	TGTGCCAGCAGTGAATTTCCCACAATGAGCGGGGGCAACGCGGAGCAGTTCTTC
TRBD1	.	TRBV2	TRBJ1-5	CASRGPDRGPHQPQHF	TGTGCCAGCAGGGGACCCGACAGGGGGCCACATCAGCCCCAGCATTTT
.	.	TRBV3-1/TRBV3-2	TRBJ1-5	CASSQDGGRGSPQHF	TGTGCCAGCAGCCAAGATGGGGGACGGGGATCACCCCAGCATTTT